This T cell receptor (beta chain) was identified in a study of T cells in Graves' hyperthyroidism and ophthalmopathy. General study results and limits: Clonotypes that were expanded in thyroid above 0.001 mostly appeared in blood too. Model-based prediction identified ophthalmopathy a median around 6.5 months prior to its onset.

Amplified regions were TCR beta CDR3 sequences from RNA transcripts. Using the HTBI primer set, a first-round RT-PCR was run on the TCR CDR3. From the multiplex PCR reads, TCRdb called clonotypes with MiXCR, one entry per CDR3 protein. This table holds roughly 710,000 distinct CDR3 sequences, about a third found once. V was shortened by 10 bases and J by 4 bases, with 13 bases between the two germline ends. CDR1 and CDR2 (germline): ENHRY, SYGVKD. The length of the CDR3 is 12 residues. Not enrolled were patients with uncontrolled infection, other autoimmune disease, pregnancy or lactation. Around 10 ml fresh peripheral blood yielded the PBMCs. This clonotype was counted many times. Its antigen is as yet unknown.

J is TRBJ1-1 and V is TRBV10-3; D remains ambiguous. This clonotype was sampled from a woman in her forties with Graves' hyperthyroidism. Sequencing used blood. The CDR3 reads CATRSVGTEAFF. Written as DNA, the CDR3 is TGTGCCACGCGGTCGGTAGGCACTGAAGCTTTCTTT.